Listed below are T cell receptor beta chains from one sample, sequenced in a study of chronic HIV infection and antiretroviral therapy. TCRdb processed the 5' RACE reads anew with MiXCR; each CDR3 protein has one entry. The top ten hold roughly 3% of the sample, which has 40,000 to 50,000 distinct CDR3 sequences, approximately 20% seen once. Source material: peripheral blood. The receptors originated from an adult who had HIV and had not received antiretroviral therapy, or was an uninfected healthy control (not recorded which). CDR3s leave out the opening cysteine and the closing phenylalanine or tryptophan. Not every row has a clone size; where given, it reads once, few, many or a size class.

V gene: TRBV4-1; J gene: TRBJ2-1; clone size: NA; CDR3 protein: ASSQDRLRLAEKSSYNEQF
V gene: TRBV28; J gene: TRBJ2-5; clone size: NA; CDR3 protein: ASGPLLNTNQETQY
V gene: TRBV10-3; J gene: TRBJ2-7; clone size: few; CDR3 protein: AISDRGPGLSYEQY
V gene: TRBV4-1; J gene: TRBJ2-1; clone size: NA; CDR3 protein: ASSQPARSSYNEQF
V gene: TRBV6-6; J gene: TRBJ2-3; clone size: few; CDR3 protein: ASRPQGATDTQY
V gene: TRBV29-1; J gene: TRBJ1-1; clone size: NA; CDR3 protein: SVRGGGTEAF
V gene: TRBV5-1; J gene: TRBJ2-7; clone size: NA; CDR3 protein: ASSLVGVSGPYEQY
V gene: TRBV4-1; J gene: TRBJ1-1; clone size: NA; CDR3 protein: ASSPAWAANTEAF
V gene: TRBV6-1; J gene: TRBJ1-2; clone size: NA; CDR3 protein: ASSEHRNLRGYT
V gene: TRBV28; J gene: TRBJ1-1; clone size: NA; CDR3 protein: ASRGYPEAF